This TCR beta chain comes out of a study of breast tumors, draining lymph nodes, adjacent tissues. Study-wide results and caveats: Tumor TCR diversity was below lymph nodes but above nontumor tissue. Findings are consistent with lymph node origin and intratumoral expansion of most tumor T cells. Tumor and nontumor repertoires were significantly more similar in luminal-like than in basal-like breast cancer.

This clonotype was counted many times. As yet, its antigen is unknown. Breast cancer patients provided tissue from their axillary draining lymph nodes. V dropped 7 bases and J dropped 7; count of bases not matched to a gene: 1. The germline gives CDR1 GTSNPN, CDR2 SVGIG (reference sequence). CDR3 size: 13 residues. TCRdb re-analysed the multiplex PCR reads in MiXCR, keeping a single row per CDR3 protein. The sample shows 160,000 or so distinct CDR3 sequences, roughly a third of them seen only once. The TCR sequence derives from a female donor with breast cancer. Some clones in this sample may be carry-over from other donors' samples. The rearrangement uses TRBV30 and TRBJ2-4; TRBD2 matches 16 bases. The sample comprised axillary lymph node tissue. The CDR3 DNA is TGTGCCTCGGGACTAGCGGGAGGGAACATTCAGTACTTC. Protein product: CASGLAGGNIQYF.